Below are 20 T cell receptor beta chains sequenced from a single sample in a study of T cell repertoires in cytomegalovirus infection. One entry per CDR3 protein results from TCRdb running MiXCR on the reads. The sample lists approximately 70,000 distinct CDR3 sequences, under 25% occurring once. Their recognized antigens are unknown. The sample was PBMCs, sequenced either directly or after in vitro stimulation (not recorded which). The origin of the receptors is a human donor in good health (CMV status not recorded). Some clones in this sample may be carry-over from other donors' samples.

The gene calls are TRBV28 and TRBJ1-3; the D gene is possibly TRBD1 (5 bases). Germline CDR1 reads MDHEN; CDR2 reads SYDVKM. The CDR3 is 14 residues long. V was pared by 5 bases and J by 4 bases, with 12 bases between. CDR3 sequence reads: CASSVTRVGNTIYF. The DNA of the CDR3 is TGTGCCAGCAGTGTCACCAGGGTGGGAAACACCATATATTTT.

CDR3 region: CASSYRPYNAGELFF. CDR3 bases: TGTGCCAGCAGTTACAGGCCCTATAATGCCGGGGAGCTGTTTTTT. The chain uses TRBV6-2 or TRBV6-3 and TRBJ2-2, with D unresolved. With 2 bases removed from V and 6 bases from J, the gap between germline ends came to 13 bases. Germline-derived CDR1 and CDR2 are MNHEY and SVGEGT. The CDR3 has 15 residues.

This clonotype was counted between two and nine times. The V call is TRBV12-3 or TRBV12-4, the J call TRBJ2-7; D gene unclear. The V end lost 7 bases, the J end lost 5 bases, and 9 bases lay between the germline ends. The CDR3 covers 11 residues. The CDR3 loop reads CASTSGHEQYF. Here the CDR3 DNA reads TGTGCCAGCACCTCCGGGCACGAGCAGTACTTC.

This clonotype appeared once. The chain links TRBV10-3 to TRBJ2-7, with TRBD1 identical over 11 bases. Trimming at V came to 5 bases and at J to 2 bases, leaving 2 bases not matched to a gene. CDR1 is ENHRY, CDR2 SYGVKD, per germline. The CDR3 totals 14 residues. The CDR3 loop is CAISPGQGAYEQYF. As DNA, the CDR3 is TGTGCCATCAGTCCGGGACAGGGGGCCTACGAGCAGTACTTC.

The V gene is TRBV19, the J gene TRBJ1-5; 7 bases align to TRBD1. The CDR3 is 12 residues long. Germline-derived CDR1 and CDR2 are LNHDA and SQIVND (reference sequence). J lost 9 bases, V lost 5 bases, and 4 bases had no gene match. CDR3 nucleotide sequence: TGTGCCAGTAGTGACAGGGTCGGGCCCCAGCATTTT. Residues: CASSDRVGPQHF.

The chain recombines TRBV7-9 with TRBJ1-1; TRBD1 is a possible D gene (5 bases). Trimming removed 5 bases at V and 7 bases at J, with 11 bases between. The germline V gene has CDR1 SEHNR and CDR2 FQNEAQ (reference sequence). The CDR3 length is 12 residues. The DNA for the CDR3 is TGTGCCAGCAGCCCAAGGGGAGATGAAGCTTTCTTT. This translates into CASSPRGDEAFF.

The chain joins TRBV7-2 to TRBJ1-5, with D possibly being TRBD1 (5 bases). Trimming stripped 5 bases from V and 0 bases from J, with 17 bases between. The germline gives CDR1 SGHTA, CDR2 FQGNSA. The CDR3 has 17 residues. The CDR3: CASSEKTGPYSNQPQHF. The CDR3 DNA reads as TGTGCCAGCAGCGAAAAGACGGGACCATATAGCAATCAGCCCCAGCATTTT.

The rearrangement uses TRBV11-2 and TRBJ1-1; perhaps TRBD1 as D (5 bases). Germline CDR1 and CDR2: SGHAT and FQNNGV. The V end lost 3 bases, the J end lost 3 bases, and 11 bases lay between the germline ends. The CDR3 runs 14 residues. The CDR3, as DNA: TGTGCCAGCAGCTTTTCGGGGACCGACACTGAAGCTTTCTTT. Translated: CASSFSGTDTEAFF.

This CDR3 reads CAISVEQGADGYTF. The CDR3 DNA follows: TGTGCCATCAGTGTCGAACAGGGGGCCGATGGCTACACCTTC. V gene TRBV10-3 combines with J gene TRBJ1-2, with 9 bases identical to TRBD1. J was trimmed by 6 bases and V by 4 bases; bases with no gene match: 6. Germline-derived CDR1 and CDR2 are ENHRY and SYGVKD. The CDR3 loop spans 14 amino acids.

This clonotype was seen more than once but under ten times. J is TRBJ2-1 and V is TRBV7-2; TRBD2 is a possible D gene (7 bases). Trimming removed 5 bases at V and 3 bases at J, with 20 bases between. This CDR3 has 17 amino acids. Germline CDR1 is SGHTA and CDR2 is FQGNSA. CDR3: CASSDPQGGGLYNEQFF. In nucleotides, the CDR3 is TGTGCCAGCAGCGACCCCCAGGGAGGGGGTCTCTACAATGAGCAGTTCTTC. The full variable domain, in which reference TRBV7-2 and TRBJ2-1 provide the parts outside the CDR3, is GAGVSQSPSNKVTEKGKDVELRCDPISGHTALYWYRQSLGQGLEFLIYFQGNSAPDKSGLPSDRFSAERTGGSVSTLTIQRTQQEDSAVYLCASSDPQGGGLYNEQFFGPGTRLTVL.

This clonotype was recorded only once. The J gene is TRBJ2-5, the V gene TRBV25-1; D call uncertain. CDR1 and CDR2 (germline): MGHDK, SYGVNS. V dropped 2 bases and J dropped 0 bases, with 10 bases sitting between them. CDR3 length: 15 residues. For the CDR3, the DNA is TGTGCCAGCAGTGAAATTTGGACGGACCAAGAGACCCAGTACTTC. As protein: CASSEIWTDQETQYF.

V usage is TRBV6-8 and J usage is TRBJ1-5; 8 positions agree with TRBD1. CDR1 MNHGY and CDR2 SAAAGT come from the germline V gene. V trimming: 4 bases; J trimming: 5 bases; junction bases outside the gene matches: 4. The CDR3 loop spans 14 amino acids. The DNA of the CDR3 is TGTGCCAGCAGTTTCGACAGGGGTCATCAGCCCCAGCATTTT. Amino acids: CASSFDRGHQPQHF.

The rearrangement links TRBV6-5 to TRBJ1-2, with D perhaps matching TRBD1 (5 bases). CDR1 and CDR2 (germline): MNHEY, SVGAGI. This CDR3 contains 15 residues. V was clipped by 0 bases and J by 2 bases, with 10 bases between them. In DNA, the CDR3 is TGTGCCAGCAGTTACTCCAGGGAGGTCAACTATGGCTACACCTTC. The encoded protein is CASSYSREVNYGYTF.

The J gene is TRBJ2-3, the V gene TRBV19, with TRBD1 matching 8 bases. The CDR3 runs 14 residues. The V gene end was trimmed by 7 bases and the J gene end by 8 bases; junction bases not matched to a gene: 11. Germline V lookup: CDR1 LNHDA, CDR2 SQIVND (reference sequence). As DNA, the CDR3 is TGTGCCAGTAAACCGGGACAGGATCATATTACGCAGTATTTT. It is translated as CASKPGQDHITQYF.

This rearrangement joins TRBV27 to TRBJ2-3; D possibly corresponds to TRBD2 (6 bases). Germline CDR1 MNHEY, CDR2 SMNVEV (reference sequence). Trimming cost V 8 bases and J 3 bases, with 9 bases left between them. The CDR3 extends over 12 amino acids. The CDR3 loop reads CASWDLTDTQYF. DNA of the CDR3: TGTGCCAGCTGGGACTTAACAGATACGCAGTATTTT.

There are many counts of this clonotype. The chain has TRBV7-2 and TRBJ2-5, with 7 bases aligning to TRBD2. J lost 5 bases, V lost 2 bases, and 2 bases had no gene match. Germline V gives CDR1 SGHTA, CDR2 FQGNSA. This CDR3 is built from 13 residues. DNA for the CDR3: TGTGCCAGCAGCTTAATGCGGGAGGAGACCCAGTACTTC. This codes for CASSLMREETQYF.

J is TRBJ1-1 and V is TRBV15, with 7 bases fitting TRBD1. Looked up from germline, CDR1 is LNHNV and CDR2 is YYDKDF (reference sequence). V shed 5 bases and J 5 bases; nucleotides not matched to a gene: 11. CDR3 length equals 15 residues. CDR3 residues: CATSLGGLQGTEAFF. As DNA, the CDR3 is TGTGCCACCAGCCTAGGGGGCCTACAGGGGACTGAAGCTTTCTTT.

The CDR3 loop reads CASSLGQGRGYTF. The CDR3 DNA sequence: TGTGCCAGCAGCTTAGGACAGGGACGTGGCTACACCTTC. The chain is built from TRBV7-2 and TRBJ1-2; 7 positions agree with TRBD1. Germline CDR1 is SGHTA and CDR2 is FQGNSA. The CDR3 sequence is 13 residues long. With 1 base clipped from V and 7 bases from J, the junction kept 3 bases outside the gene matches.

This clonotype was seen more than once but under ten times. As DNA, the CDR3 is TGTGCCAGCTCACCACCGGACTTCCAAGAGACCCAGTACTTC. Its translation: CASSPPDFQETQYF. The chain combines TRBV18 with TRBJ2-5, with D possibly being TRBD2 (5 bases). Germline V lookup: CDR1 KGHSH, CDR2 LQKENI. The CDR3 extends over 14 amino acids. V was trimmed by 0 bases and J by 1 base, leaving 6 bases between them.

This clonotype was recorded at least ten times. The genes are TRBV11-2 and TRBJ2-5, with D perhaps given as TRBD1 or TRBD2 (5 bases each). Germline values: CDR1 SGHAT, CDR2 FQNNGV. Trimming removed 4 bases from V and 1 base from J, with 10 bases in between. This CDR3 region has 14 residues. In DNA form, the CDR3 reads TGTGCCAGCAGCTCAATGGGGGTCCAAGAGACCCAGTACTTC. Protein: CASSSMGVQETQYF.